The 21 T cell receptor beta chains reported below all come from one sample, sequenced in a study of cytomegalovirus exposure and HLA in healthy donors. Use of 60 Vbeta and 13 Jbeta primers characterized the PCR. Clones were sequenced by immunoSEQ multiplex PCR, and TCRdb holds only the in-frame ones, with some missing. The sample holds over 70,000 clones, around 80% seen once. Source material: PBMCs. These receptors were taken from a male donor in good health and CMV-seropositive.

The chain is built from TRBV5-1 and TRBJ2-7; weak D call: TRBD1 (6 bases). From germline, CDR1 is SGHRS and CDR2 YFSETQ. Deletions cut 0 bases from V and 3 bases from J, with 13 bases between. The CDR3 length is 15 residues. Here the CDR3 reads CASSLEWGPGYEQYF. CDR3 nucleotides: TGCGCCAGCAGCTTGGAATGGGGGCCTGGCTACGAGCAGTACTTC. Together with reference TRBV5-1 and TRBJ2-7, the CDR3 gives the full variable domain: KAGVTQTPRYLIKTRGQQVTLSCSPISGHRSVSWYQQTPGQGLQFLFEYFSETQRNKGNFPGRFSGRQFSNSRSEMNVSTLELGDSALYLCASSLEWGPGYEQYFGPGTRLTVT.

This clone is a singleton in its sample. J is TRBJ1-1 and V is TRBV27; TRBD1 matches 8 bases. The CDR3 covers 14 residues. Germline lookup yields CDR1 MNHEY and CDR2 SMNVEV (reference sequence). J was trimmed by 4 bases and V by 6 bases; bases with no gene match: 7. CDR3 sequence (DNA): TGTGCCAGCAGGTGGACAGGGACGGGCACTGAAGCTTTCTTT. As protein: CASRWTGTGTEAFF.

This clone was counted many times. V gene TRBV19 combines with J gene TRBJ1-1; D is undetermined. The CDR3 consists of 13 residues. CDR1 is LNHDA, CDR2 SQIVND, per germline (reference sequence). V was pared by 5 bases and J by 4 bases, with 11 bases between. CDR3 sequence reads: CASSRAGVTEAFF. The DNA of the CDR3 is TGTGCCAGTAGTCGCGCGGGTGTCACTGAAGCTTTCTTT.

The chain joins TRBV7-2 to TRBJ1-1; D perhaps matches TRBD1 (5 bases). Trimming cost V 5 bases and J 8 bases, with 15 bases left between them. Germline CDR1 SGHTA, CDR2 FQGNSA. CDR3 length: 13 residues. The CDR3 spells CASSPQGFEEAFF. DNA of the CDR3: TGTGCCAGCAGCCCCCAGGGCTTTGAGGAAGCTTTCTTT.

The gene calls are TRBV27 and TRBJ2-7; 9 bases match TRBD1. Germline CDR1 is MNHEY and CDR2 is SMNVEV (reference sequence). The length of the CDR3 is 16 residues. V lost 5 bases, J lost 2 bases, and 10 bases stayed unmatched. CDR3: CASSPSPGQGTYEQYF. CDR3 DNA sequence: TGTGCCAGCAGTCCCTCCCCGGGACAGGGAACCTACGAGCAGTACTTC.

The chain couples TRBV29-1 to TRBJ2-2; 11 bases match TRBD2. This CDR3 region has 15 residues. The germline gives CDR1 SQVTM, CDR2 ANQGSEA. With 6 bases clipped from V and 6 bases from J, the junction kept 9 bases outside the gene matches. DNA for the CDR3: TGCAGCGTGGATAGCGGGAGGGGTGACTCCGGGGAGCTGTTTTTT. Protein sequence: CSVDSGRGDSGELFF.

By proportion, this clone is medium-sized. The chain uses TRBV10-2 and TRBJ1-1; tentatively, D is TRBD1 (5 bases). Trimming pared 6 bases from V and 5 bases from J, leaving 19 bases between. The germline V gene has CDR1 WSHSY and CDR2 SAAADI. The CDR3 consists of 15 residues. The CDR3 nucleotides read TGCGCCAGCAGGACGTCTGGGGGGGGATGGACTGAAGCTTTCTTT. It translates to CASRTSGGGWTEAFF.

The rearrangement links TRBV18 to TRBJ2-5; TRBD2 aligns across 10 bases. The CDR3 loop spans 20 amino acids. V shed 2 bases and J 4 bases; nucleotides not matched to a gene: 19. Germline CDR1 reads KGHSH; CDR2 reads LQKENI. The CDR3 DNA follows: TGTGCCAGCTCACCAGCAGGTCAGGGGGCTCGTAGCGGGAGGACAGAGACCCAGTACTTC. It is translated as CASSPAGQGARSGRTETQYF.

The chain links TRBV23-1 to TRBJ2-3, with D unclear. TRBV23-1 is reported as an ORF; its role is uncertain. The CDR3 has 15 residues. V lost 6 bases and J 3 bases, leaving 16 bases between the germline ends. In DNA form, the CDR3 reads TGCGCCAGCAGACGAAGAGGTTCGGGTACAGATACGCAGTATTTT. This codes for CASRRRGSGTDTQYF.

This chain uses TRBV29-1 with TRBJ2-7, with TRBD2 matching 10 bases. The CDR3 covers 15 residues. Germline-derived CDR1 and CDR2 are SQVTM and ANQGSEA. V shed 5 bases, J shed 0 bases, and the junction held 7 bases outside the gene matches. The CDR3 DNA sequence: TGCAGCGTTCGAGGCGGGACTAGCGACTCCTACGAGCAGTACTTC. Its protein product is CSVRGGTSDSYEQYF.

The J gene is TRBJ1-6, the V gene TRBV28; 10 bases agree with TRBD1. The V and J ends lost 6 bases and 7 bases, in that order; junction bases with no gene match: 9. The germline CDR1 and CDR2 sequences are MDHEN and SYDVKM. The CDR3 totals 16 residues. This CDR3 reads CASSRDRGQVNSPLHF. Written as DNA, the CDR3 is TGTGCCAGCAGCCGGGACAGGGGTCAGGTAAATTCACCCCTCCACTTT.

The V gene is TRBV27, the J gene TRBJ2-1; 7 bases agree with TRBD1. CDR1 and CDR2 from the germline V gene are MNHEY and SMNVEV (reference sequence). Trimming cost V 6 bases and J 9 bases; bases outside gene matches: 2. The CDR3 loop spans 11 amino acids. The CDR3 coding sequence is TGTGCCAGCAGAGGGGGCGGTGAGCAGTTCTTC. Residues: CASRGGGEQFF.

This rearrangement joins TRBV7-2 to TRBJ2-1; D is ambiguous. Germline assignment: CDR1 SGHTA and CDR2 FQGNSA. The CDR3 loop spans 14 amino acids. Trimming took 5 bases from V and 6 from J, leaving 14 bases between them. The CDR3 is CASSKNLYGNEQFF. CDR3 DNA sequence: TGTGCCAGCAGCAAAAACTTATACGGCAATGAGCAGTTCTTC.

The CDR3 coding sequence is TGTGCCAGCAGCTTAGGGAGGGGCACCAATGAGCAGTTCTTC. It translates to CASSLGRGTNEQFF. The gene calls are TRBV7-6 and TRBJ2-1, with D possibly matching TRBD2 (6 bases). Trimming took off 1 base at V and 6 bases at J, with 10 bases between the two ends. The CDR3 sequence is 14 residues long. Germline CDR1 reads SGHVS; CDR2 reads FNYEAQ.

This chain uses TRBV30 with TRBJ1-1; 8 bases are a match to TRBD1. J gave up 2 bases and V 0 bases, and 5 bases lay outside the gene matches. This CDR3 spans 15 amino acids. The germline CDR1 and CDR2 sequences are GTSNPN and SVGIG (reference sequence). The CDR3 DNA sequence: TGTGCCTGGAGTGTAAACAGGGGGTTTAACACTGAAGCTTTCTTT. Translation gives CAWSVNRGFNTEAFF.

For the CDR3, the DNA is TGTGCCAGCAGCAAAGAATGTCCAGATTTTTACAATGAGCAGTTCTTC. This translates into CASSKECPDFYNEQFF. The chain combines TRBV21-1 with TRBJ2-1; the DNA was not compared with TRBD1, the D call given in the table. TRBV21-1 has pseudogene status. The CDR3 totals 16 residues.

This chain links TRBV6-4 with TRBJ1-2, with D tentatively TRBD1 (5 bases). V gave up 4 bases and J gave up 0 bases, with 6 bases separating them. Germline V gene sequence: CDR1 MRHNA, CDR2 SNTAGT. The CDR3 sequence is 13 residues long. CDR3 in DNA: TGTGCCAGCAGTGTGACAGCTAACTATGGCTACACCTTC. It is translated as CASSVTANYGYTF.

V is TRBV18 and J is TRBJ1-5; TRBD1 matches 11 bases. CDR1 is KGHSH and CDR2 is LQKENI in the germline V gene. The CDR3 consists of 16 residues. J lost 3 bases, V lost 5 bases, and 6 bases had no gene match. CDR3 amino acids: CASSDRDRGINQPQHF. The CDR3 DNA follows: TGTGCCAGCTCAGATAGGGACAGGGGGATCAATCAGCCCCAGCATTTT.

The rearrangement links TRBV6-1 to TRBJ2-1; D is possibly TRBD2 (6 bases). This CDR3 has 15 amino acids. The ends were cut back, 3 bases at V and 6 bases at J, with 15 bases in the middle. CDR1 is MNHNS and CDR2 is SASEGT in the germline V gene. CDR3 loop: CASSDEGGIFNEQFF. DNA of the CDR3: TGTGCCAGCAGTGACGAGGGCGGGATCTTCAATGAGCAGTTCTTC.

This rearrangement joins TRBV7-2 to TRBJ2-2; 14 bases map to TRBD2. The CDR3 sequence is 18 residues long. V lost 4 bases to trimming and J lost 1 base; unmatched junction nucleotides: 5. The germline V gene has CDR1 SGHTA and CDR2 FQGNSA. The CDR3 region is CASSSGLAGVENTGELFF. CDR3 nucleotides: TGTGCCAGCAGCTCGGGACTAGCGGGAGTGGAGAACACCGGGGAGCTGTTTTTT.

The chain employs TRBV27 and TRBJ1-1; a weak D match, TRBD1 (6 bases). CDR3 length: 14 amino acids. Trimming removed 2 bases from V and 2 bases from J, with 9 bases in between. CDR1 and CDR2 from the germline V gene are MNHEY and SMNVEV (reference sequence). For the CDR3, the DNA is TGTGCCAGCAGTTTAGCAGGGGTAAACACTGAAGCTTTCTTT. It translates to CASSLAGVNTEAFF.